Below, 9 T cell receptor beta chains from the same sample are listed, as sequenced in a study of metastatic and nonmetastatic thyroid tumors. MiXCR reprocessed the PCR reads for TCRdb. In the table there are 45,000 to 65,000 clones, roughly 20% of which are singletons. Treatment of any kind had been given to no patient before thyroid surgery. Sequencing was carried out using blood. The receptors here all came from a female donor with papillary thyroid cancer or a benign thyroid nodule (not recorded which). Some clones in this sample may be carry-over from other donors' samples.

This clone has ten or more counts. This sequence may be a read error, since a much larger clone differs from it by one base. The sample contains more than one DNA sequence encoding this CDR3. The gene calls are TRBV5-1 and TRBJ2-7, with 7 bases lining up with TRBD1. CDR3 size: 13 residues. CDR1 and CDR2 from the germline V gene are SGHRS and YFSETQ. The ends lost 4 bases at V and 7 bases at J; junction bases unmatched: 8. This CDR3 is CASSPGQHYEQYF. The CDR3 DNA reads TGCGCCAGCAGCCCGGGACAGCACTATGAGCAGTACTTC.

The sample holds many counts of this clone. The chain recombines TRBV6-1 with TRBJ1-2; D is undetermined. The CDR3 consists of 11 residues. Germline values: CDR1 MNHNS, CDR2 SASEGT. Trimming removed 8 bases at V and 1 base at J, with 5 bases between. The CDR3 region has the DNA TGTGCCAGCGTCAGTAACTATGGCTACACCTTC. Protein sequence: CASVSNYGYTF.

This clone was seen repeatedly, ten times or more. CDR3 sequence reads: CASSQRTRGNTIYF. CDR3 DNA: TGTGCCAGCAGCCAAAGAACTCGTGGAAACACCATATATTTT. V and J are TRBV3-1 and TRBJ1-3; the D is unclear. From germline, CDR1 is LGHDT and CDR2 YNNKEL (reference sequence). The CDR3 spans 14 residues. Trimming removed 2 bases from V and 3 bases from J, with 8 bases in between.

In the case of this clone: The junction differs from germline at one of its ends, possibly a read error. This chain joins TRBV5-8 and TRBJ1-1, with D maybe TRBD1 (6 bases). Germline V gives CDR1 SGHTS, CDR2 YDEGEE. This CDR3 has 14 residues. The chain's CDR3 is CAGESGDSNAEAFF. The CDR3 DNA reads as TGTGCCGGGGAATCAGGGGACTCGAACGCTGAAGCTTTCTTT.

By frequency in the sample, this clone is medium-sized. This sequence joins TRBV20-1 and TRBJ2-6; possibly TRBD2 for D (5 bases). V dropped 6 bases and J dropped 1 base, with 10 bases sitting between them. This CDR3 region has 14 residues. Germline V gene lookup returns CDR1 DFQATT and CDR2 SNEGSKA (reference sequence). CDR3 region: CSAEAESGANVLTF. The CDR3 region has the DNA TGCAGTGCGGAGGCCGAATCTGGGGCCAACGTCCTGACTTTC.

This clone has ten or more counts. V gene TRBV11-3 combines with J gene TRBJ2-7; 9 bases are shared with TRBD1. CDR1 SGHNT and CDR2 YENEEA come from the germline V gene. The CDR3 extends over 14 amino acids. Unmatched junction bases numbered 7, after V lost 4 bases and J lost 6 bases. CDR3 coding DNA: TGTGCCAGCAGCTCTACGGGACAGGGAACCGAGCAGTACTTC. Protein product: CASSSTGQGTEQYF.

This clone was seen ten or more times. This chain uses TRBV9 with TRBJ2-2; 7 bases map to TRBD1. V shed 4 bases, J shed 0 bases, and the junction held 9 bases outside the gene matches. This CDR3 has 17 residues. CDR1 is SGDLS, CDR2 YYNGEE, per germline. CDR3: CASSPRATGTNTGELFF. CDR3 coding DNA: TGTGCCAGCAGCCCAAGGGCGACAGGGACGAACACCGGGGAGCTGTTTTTT.

This clone came up a few times. J is TRBJ1-2 and V is TRBV5-4, with 8 positions matching TRBD1. With 4 bases clipped from V and 0 bases from J, the junction kept 5 bases outside the gene matches. This CDR3 is 15 amino acids long. CDR1 is SGHNT and CDR2 is YYREEE in the germline V gene (reference sequence). The CDR3 here is CASSGYRGANYGYTF. Written as DNA, the CDR3 is TGTGCCAGCAGCGGGTACAGGGGGGCTAACTATGGCTACACCTTC.

Many counts were recorded for this clone. Other DNA sequences in this sample translate to the same CDR3. The V and J genes are TRBV29-1 and TRBJ1-2, with TRBD1 matching 7 bases. This CDR3 contains 12 residues. V was clipped by 3 bases and J by 8 bases; unmatched bases: 6. The germline V gene has CDR1 SQVTM and CDR2 ANQGSEA. The CDR3 DNA sequence: TGCAGCGTTGAGAAACGACAGGGAGGCTACACCTTC. Protein sequence: CSVEKRQGGYTF.